The clone carrying this T cell receptor beta chain was found once. What it binds is not known. CDR3 size: 13 residues. CDR1 is LGHNT, CDR2 FRNRAP, per germline. V lost 1 base and J lost 6, with 8 bases in between. Sequencing used immunoSEQ multiplex PCR; TCRdb keeps in-frame clones, though not all of them. The sample lists tens of thousands of clones; 85% were seen once. This specimen belongs to a study of T cell responses to AZD1222 COVID-19 vaccine. Study-wide points: Samples come after the peak T cell response, not at day 14. Donors were chiefly white British, with a greater number of females, and clonal diversity was perhaps underestimated.

The sequencing used peripheral blood, collected 28 days after the second AZD1222 dose. This chain links TRBV12-5 with TRBJ2-3; D is unresolved. The TCR sequence derives from an adult who received the AZD1222 COVID-19 vaccine. The CDR3 sequence is CASGLGRRDTQYF. CDR3 sequence (DNA): TGTGCTAGTGGTTTGGGACGTCGGGATACGCAGTATTTT.